These T cell receptor beta chains were read from a single sample in a study of shared clonotypes between healthy human individuals. TCRdb's copy holds only in-frame clones and misses some; the assay was immunoSEQ multiplex PCR. The sample carries around 320,000 clones, roughly 91% recorded once. The source material was memory CD8+ T cells sorted from blood. These receptors were obtained from a man between 18 and 29 years old in good health. The CDR3 runs from the conserved cysteine through the conserved F or W. Rows give clone size only sometimes, using once, few, many, or a class for an expanded clone.

18	NA	TRBV5-1	TRBJ2-3	CASSWVLARSALTDTQYF
14	once	TRBV27	TRBJ2-3	CASSEREMADTQYF
15	NA	TRBV27	TRBJ1-6	CASRHGQGYNSPLHF
16	NA	TRBV4-1	TRBJ1-5	CASSSGTGGGNQPQHF
16	NA	TRBV6-4	TRBJ2-3	CASSDVAGGFTDTQYF
12	NA	TRBV19	TRBJ2-1	CASSPTYNEQFF
13	NA	TRBV18	TRBJ1-5	CASSQGRNQPQHF
13	NA	TRBV28	TRBJ2-7	CASSHQGAGEQYF
13	NA	TRBV30	TRBJ1-1	CAWSWAVNTEAFF
15	NA	TRBV2	TRBJ1-4	CASSDRTGSNEKLFF
16	NA	TRBV28	TRBJ2-2	CASSELSLYDTGELFF
14	NA	TRBV11-3	TRBJ1-2	CASSLVRLAISYTF
17	NA	TRBV16	TRBJ2-1	CASSQSRASGDNNEQFF
14	once	TRBV27	TRBJ2-7	CASSLSGGASEQYF
13	NA	TRBV29-1	TRBJ2-7	CSVAQGYRYEQYF
13	NA	TRBV7-6	TRBJ2-1	CASSSIGGNEQFF
14	NA	TRBV4-1	TRBJ2-7	CASSTRSSGYEQYF
11	NA	TRBV11-2	TRBJ2-5	CASSQPGAQYF
15	few	TRBV6-5	TRBJ2-3	CASSYEGAGTDTQYF
15	NA	TRBV4-3	TRBJ2-7	CASSPRTGGGYEQYF
12	NA	TRBV9	TRBJ1-4	CASGQGDEKLFF
14	NA	TRBV27	TRBJ1-2	CASTDRTGGFGYTF
11	NA	TRBV10-1	TRBJ1-2	CASSETQTETF
14	NA	TRBV27	TRBJ2-5	CASSLGLDQETQYF
14	NA	TRBV7-2	TRBJ1-2	CASSQFGRDYGYTF
17	NA	TRBV7-8	TRBJ2-7	CASSLASSGGLSYEQYF
14	NA	TRBV2	TRBJ2-5	CASRADSSQETQYF
18	many	TRBV11-2	TRBJ2-2	CASSLDRETLSDTGELFF
14	NA	TRBV6-1	TRBJ2-3	CASSFSRGPDTQYF
14	NA	TRBV4-3	TRBJ1-4	CASSQVPQNEKLFF
18	once	TRBV5-1	TRBJ2-1	CASSLAPSIGTGGNEQFF
12	once	TRBV11-2	TRBJ2-1	CASSWGLGEQFF
14	NA	TRBV6-1	TRBJ1-5	CASRERGGYQPQHF
14	NA	TRBV6-1	TRBJ1-5	CASSDQGSNQPQHF
15	NA	TRBV9	TRBJ2-1	CASSAWASGVNEQFF
17	NA	TRBV7-9	TRBJ2-1	CASSLYGLGFSYNEQFF
16	NA	TRBV7-8	TRBJ2-1	CASSLRVAKTYNEQFF
13	NA	TRBV29-1	TRBJ2-7	CSVEGAGDYEQYF
15	NA	TRBV6-5	TRBJ1-6	CASSYATGSNSPLHF
13	NA	TRBV29-1	TRBJ2-3	CSVEWGSTDTQYF
17	NA	TRBV6-7	TRBJ1-5	CASSYRDRGLVGQPQHF